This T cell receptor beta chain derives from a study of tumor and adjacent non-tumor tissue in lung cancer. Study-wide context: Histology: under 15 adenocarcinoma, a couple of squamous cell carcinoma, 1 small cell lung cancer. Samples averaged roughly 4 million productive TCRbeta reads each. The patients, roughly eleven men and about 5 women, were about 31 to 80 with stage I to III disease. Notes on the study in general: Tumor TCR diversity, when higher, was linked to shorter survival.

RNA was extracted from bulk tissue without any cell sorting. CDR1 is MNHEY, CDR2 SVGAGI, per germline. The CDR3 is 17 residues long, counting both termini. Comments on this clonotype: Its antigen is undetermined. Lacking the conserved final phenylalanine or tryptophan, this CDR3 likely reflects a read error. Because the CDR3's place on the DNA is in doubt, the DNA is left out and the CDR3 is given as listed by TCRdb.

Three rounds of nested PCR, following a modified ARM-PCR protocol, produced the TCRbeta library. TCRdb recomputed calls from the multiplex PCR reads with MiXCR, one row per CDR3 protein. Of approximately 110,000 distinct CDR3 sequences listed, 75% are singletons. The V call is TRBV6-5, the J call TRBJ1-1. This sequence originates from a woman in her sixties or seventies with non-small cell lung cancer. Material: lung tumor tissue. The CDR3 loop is CASSRLSSMVVNTEALL.